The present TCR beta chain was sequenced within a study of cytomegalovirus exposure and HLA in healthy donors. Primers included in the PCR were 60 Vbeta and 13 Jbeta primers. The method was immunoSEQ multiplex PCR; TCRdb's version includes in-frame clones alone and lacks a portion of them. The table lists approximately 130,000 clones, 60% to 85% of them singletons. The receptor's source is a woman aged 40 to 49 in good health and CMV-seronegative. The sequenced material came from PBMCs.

The CDR3 reads CARSAGTGVYEQYF. CDR3 sequence (DNA): TGTGCCAGAAGCGCCGGGACAGGGGTCTACGAGCAGTACTTC. J is TRBJ2-7 and V is TRBV5-3, with 10 bases aligning to TRBD1. TRBV5-3 is an open reading frame whose function is uncertain. The CDR3 is made up of 14 amino acids. With 4 bases clipped from V and 3 bases from J, the junction kept 4 bases outside the gene matches.